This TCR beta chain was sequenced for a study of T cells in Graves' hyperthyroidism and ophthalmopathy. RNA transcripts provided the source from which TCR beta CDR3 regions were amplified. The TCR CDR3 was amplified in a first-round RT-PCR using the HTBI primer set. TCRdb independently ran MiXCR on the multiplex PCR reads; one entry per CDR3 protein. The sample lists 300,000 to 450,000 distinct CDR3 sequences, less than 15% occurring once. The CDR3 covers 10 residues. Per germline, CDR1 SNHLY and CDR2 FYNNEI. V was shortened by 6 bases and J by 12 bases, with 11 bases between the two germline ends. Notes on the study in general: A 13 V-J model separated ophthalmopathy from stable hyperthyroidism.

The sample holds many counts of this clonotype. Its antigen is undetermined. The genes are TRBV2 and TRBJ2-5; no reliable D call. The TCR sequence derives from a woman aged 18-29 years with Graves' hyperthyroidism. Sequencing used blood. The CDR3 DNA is TGTGCCAGCAGGTCCCATGACGAGTACTTC. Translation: CASRSHDEYF. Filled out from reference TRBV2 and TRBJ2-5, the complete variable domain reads EPEVTQTPSHQVTQMGQEVILRCVPISNHLYFYWYRQILGQKVEFLVSFYNNEISEKSEIFDDQFSVERPDGSNFTLKIRSTKLEDSAMYFCASRSHDEYFGPGTRLLVL.